This TCR beta chain is from a study of type 1 and type 2 diabetes patients (dated by TCRdb to 2016 to 2018). About the study as a whole: The cohort comprised 9 or 10 type 1 diabetes patients, a few type 2 diabetes patients and six or seven nondiabetic controls recruited in China. Type 2 diabetes patients were included as a disease comparison group for the type 1 diabetes patients. Paired-end sequencing of TCRbeta libraries was performed on Illumina HiSeq 2000 or MiSeq instruments. The study used high-throughput sequencing to profile TCRbeta repertoires and compare individuals with type 1 diabetes, type 2 diabetes and no diabetes. V gene usage was similar between roughly 18-cycle and approximately 27-cycle amplification, suggesting similar primer efficiencies and random PCR bias. Throughout the study, CD4 or CD8 MicroBeads on MACS columns were used to positively select CD4+ and CD8+ T cells from PBMCs. A total of 15 million to 20 million paired-end reads were generated across the whole study.

As concerns this clonotype: The antigen it recognizes is unknown. One base away there is no much larger clone; base qualities are not given.

For sequencing, an Illumina MiSeq was employed. Genomic DNA from sorted T cell subsets served as template for TCRbeta CDR3 amplification. The TCRbeta CDR3 region was amplified by multiplex PCR using 30 forward and 13 reverse primers. AMPure XP beads were used to purify the PCR products, after which a second roughly 26-cycle PCR added indices and adaptors. Before sequencing, the QIAquick Gel Extraction Kit was used to gel-purify the libraries. Per the source publication's procedure: FLASH was used to merge the paired-end reads, and IgBLAST was used to align the reads to IMGT V, D and J germline references. After reads whose alignment identity to germline references fell below 70% were discarded, roughly 10,000,000 reads remained study-wide. Following IMGT definitions, CDR3 boundaries, reading frame and productivity were assigned. A highly-expanded clone was defined as any clone making up 1% or more of reads, and normalized Shannon entropy served as the measure of diversity. Unpaired two-tailed t-tests were used to test group differences in Shannon entropy. TCRdb cleaned the public reads at Q25 with fastp, built clones with MiXCR and kept in-frame beta chains. Every distinct CDR3 protein forms one entry, paired with its most common genes and DNA. TCRdb assigned the V and J calls; the authors' analysis was not used. The sample table holds about 290,000 distinct CDR3 sequences, of which over 45% were seen once. Of the sample, approximately 14% falls within the top ten clones.

Paper-wide results and their limitations: Type 2 diabetes and control samples had highly correlated V and J gene usage patterns, with an average between-sample correlation of around 0.97. Type 2 diabetes patients had few highly-expanded CD4+ clones, median one, accounting for a median approximately 4% of reads. In both CD4+ and CD8+ T cells, type 2 diabetes repertoires were highly diverse, with diversity significantly greater than that of type 1 diabetes repertoires. The study groups were not matched for age and gender, which could possibly have biased interpretation. Because only a limited number of T2D and control samples were sequenced, some T1D-only HECs might also appear in more T2D or control samples.

All diabetic patients met standard classification criteria for type 1 or type 2 diabetes, with glucose and C-peptide assessed by WHO-recommended methods. Exclusion applied to any donor with other autoimmune diseases or infections within the previous four weeks. An approximately 10-milliliter sample of peripheral blood was drawn from every participant. PBMCs were isolated with LymphoPrep density separation. The receptor's source is a man between 18 and 35 years old with type 2 diabetes. The sample was peripheral blood mononuclear cells (PBMCs).

The CDR3 sequence is CASSFPGQGGNRTFF. The sequenced DNA: TGTGCCAGCAGCTTCCCTGGACAGGGAGGGAATAGGACTTTCTTT. The sequence is built from TRBV7-2 and TRBJ1-1, and 8 junctional nucleotides match TRBD1. After removal of 3 bases from V and 12 bases from J, the junction retains 15 bases not matched to a gene. CDR3 length: 15 amino acids, cysteine to phenylalanine. Solely the CDR3 DNA is kept, with 45 bases framed from the first base. As encoded in the germline V gene, CDR1 is SGHTA while CDR2 is FQGNSA. Outside the CDR3, residues come from the reference TRBV7-2 and TRBJ1-1 proteins, so the full variable domain is: GAGVSQSPSNKVTEKGKDVELRCDPISGHTALYWYRQSLGQGLEFLIYFQGNSAPDKSGLPSDRFSAERTGGSVSTLTIQRTQQEDSAVYLCASSFPGQGGNRTFFGQGTRLTVV.